The T cell receptor (beta chain) under discussion was sequenced for a study of T cells in Graves' hyperthyroidism and ophthalmopathy. Study-wide findings and caveats: For ophthalmopathy, model prediction preceded onset by a median about 6.4 months. Ophthalmopathy was separated from stable hyperthyroidism by a 13 V-J model. Blood samples included most of the expanded thyroid clonotypes exceeding 0.001.

On this clonotype itself: Its antigen is still unknown.

Regions amplified from RNA transcripts were the TCR beta CDR3 regions. An initial round of RT-PCR targeting the TCR CDR3 relied on the HTBI primer set. TCRdb fed the multiplex PCR reads into MiXCR, producing one record per CDR3 protein. The sample has 350,000 or so distinct CDR3 sequences, 15% to 20% seen once. This CDR3 is built from 16 residues. V lost 7 bases and J lost 6; bases outside the gene matches: 8. Looked up from germline, CDR1 is KGHDR and CDR2 is SFDVKD. Material for sequencing was blood. The receptor comes from a woman aged 50 to 60 with Graves' hyperthyroidism. The chain links TRBV24-1 to TRBJ2-3; 14 bases agree with TRBD2. In nucleotides, the CDR3 is TGTGCCACCAGCTTCCCGGGACTAGCGGGAGTGGATACGCAGTATTTT. This gives the protein CATSFPGLAGVDTQYF.